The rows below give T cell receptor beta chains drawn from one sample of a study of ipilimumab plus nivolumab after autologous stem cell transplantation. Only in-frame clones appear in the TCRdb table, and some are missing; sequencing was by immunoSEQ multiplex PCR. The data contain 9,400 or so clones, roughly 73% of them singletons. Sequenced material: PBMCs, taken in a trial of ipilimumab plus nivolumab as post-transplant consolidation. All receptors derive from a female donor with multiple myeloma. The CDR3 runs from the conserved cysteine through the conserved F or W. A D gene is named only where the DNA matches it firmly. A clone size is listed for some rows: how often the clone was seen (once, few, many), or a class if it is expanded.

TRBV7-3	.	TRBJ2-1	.	TGTGCCAGCAGCCCTACGGGCAGTGAGCAGTTCTTC	CASSPTGSEQFF
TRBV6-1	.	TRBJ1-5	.	TGTGCCAGCAGGACGGGTGAATTCCAGCCCCAGCATTTT	CASRTGEFQPQHF
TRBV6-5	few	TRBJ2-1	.	TGTGCCAGCAGTCCCCGTACTAGCTCCTACAATGAGCAGTTCTTC	CASSPRTSSYNEQFF
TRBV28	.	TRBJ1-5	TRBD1	TGTGCCAGCCGTACAGGGGGCCTAAATCAGCCCCAGCATTTT	CASRTGGLNQPQHF
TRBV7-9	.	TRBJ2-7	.	TGTGCCAGCAGCTTAGAAACTAGCTACGAGCAGTACTTC	CASSLETSYEQYF
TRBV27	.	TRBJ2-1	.	TGTGCCAGCAGTTTGCCAGGATACAATGAGCAGTTCTTC	CASSLPGYNEQFF
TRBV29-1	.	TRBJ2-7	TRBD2	TGCAGCGTTGAAGAAAGGGGAGGACTAGCGGGACGACTCTACGAGCAGTACTTC	CSVEERGGLAGRLYEQYF
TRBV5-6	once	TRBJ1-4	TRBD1	TGTGCCAGCAGCCCGCCGACAGGGTCCGGTGAAAAACTGTTTTTT	CASSPPTGSGEKLFF
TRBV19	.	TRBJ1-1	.	TGTGCCAGTAGTATCAGACGGAGGGAGATGAACACTGAAGCTTTCTTT	CASSIRRREMNTEAFF
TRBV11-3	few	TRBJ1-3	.	TGTGCCAGCAGCTTAACCGGAGGGAACTCTGGAAACACCATATATTTT	CASSLTGGNSGNTIYF
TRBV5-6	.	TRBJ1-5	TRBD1	TGTGCCAGCAGCGACACCAGGACAGGGGGGTATCAGCCCCAGCATTTT	CASSDTRTGGYQPQHF
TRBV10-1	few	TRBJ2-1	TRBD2	TGCGCCAGCGGAGCAGGGACTAGCCTGTCGAATGAGCAGTTCTTC	CASGAGTSLSNEQFF
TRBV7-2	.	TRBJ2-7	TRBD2	TGTGCCAGCAGCTTATACGTAGCGGGCCTCTCCTACGAGCAGTACTTC	CASSLYVAGLSYEQYF